This T cell receptor beta chain is from a study of T cell responses to AZD1222 COVID-19 vaccine. Study-wide results and caveats: Donors in the cohort were predominantly white British and more often female, and clonal diversity was possibly underestimated. Repertoires were obtained solely post-peak T cell response. Spike-specific TCR breadth and depth grew following two AZD1222 doses.

On this clone: What it binds is unknown.

Sequencing was performed with immunoSEQ multiplex PCR; in TCRdb, only in-frame clones are kept and a portion is missing. The sample has tens of thousands of clones, roughly 87% seen once. Trimming cost V 5 bases and J 1 base, with 12 bases left between them. The CDR3 spans 14 residues. Germline V CDR1 and CDR2: MDHEN, SYDVKM. The specimen was peripheral blood, collected 28 days after the second AZD1222 dose. The TCR originated in an adult who received the AZD1222 COVID-19 vaccine. This chain joins TRBV28 and TRBJ2-7; no firm D call. The CDR3 protein is CASSPPARSYEQYF. The CDR3 DNA sequence: TGTGCCAGCAGTCCCCCGGCCCGTTCCTACGAGCAGTACTTC.